Presented here are 28 T cell receptor beta chains from one specimen sequenced in a study of blood T cell repertoires in COVID-19. Assay used: immunoSEQ multiplex PCR; TCRdb lists only in-frame clones, some missing. The table records about 180,000 clones, 70% to 90% of them present only once. Sequenced sample: peripheral blood. The receptors come from a woman in her twenties or thirties with acute or convalescent COVID-19.

The sample holds one count of this clone. The chain uses TRBV11-2 and TRBJ2-1, with D possibly TRBD1 on 5 matching bases. The V and J ends lost 5 bases and 10 bases respectively, with 27 bases between them. The CDR3 extends over 17 amino acids. The germline gives CDR1 SGHAT, CDR2 FQNNGV. As DNA, the CDR3 is TGTGCCAGCAGCCCAACCCCGGTAGGGGTTTCGATCTGGGAGCAGTTCTTC. Protein product: CASSPTPVGVSIWEQFF.

Only one count was recorded for this clone. This chain connects TRBV2 to TRBJ1-6; D remains unclear. The V gene's germline CDR1 is SNHLY and CDR2 FYNNEI. The V and J ends lost 2 bases and 13 bases respectively, with 9 bases between them. The CDR3 is 12 amino acids. CDR3 in DNA: TGTGCCAGCAGTGAATACGGAGCGCCCCTCCACTTT. It is translated as CASSEYGAPLHF.

This sequence joins TRBV5-1 and TRBJ1-1; 7 positions match TRBD1. After removal of 4 bases from V and 4 bases from J, the junction contained 13 bases not matched to a gene. Germline CDR1 SGHRS, CDR2 YFSETQ. The CDR3 consists of 16 residues. CDR3 DNA sequence: TGCGCCAGCAGCACAGACCCAACAGGGGTAGGCACTGAAGCTTTCTTT. Amino acid sequence: CASSTDPTGVGTEAFF.

This clone appeared once. At the DNA level, this CDR3 is encoded by other sequences in the same sample as well. V is TRBV6-5 and J is TRBJ1-6, with TRBD1 as a possible D gene (6 bases). This CDR3 spans 15 amino acids. V gave up 0 bases and J gave up 7 bases, with 10 bases separating them. Germline values: CDR1 MNHEY, CDR2 SVGAGI. CDR3 DNA: TGTGCCAGCAGTTACTCGCGGCAGGGGAATTCACCCCTCCACTTT. Its translation is CASSYSRQGNSPLHF.

The rearrangement uses TRBV6-5 and TRBJ2-1, with TRBD2 matching 7 bases. Germline CDR1 and CDR2: MNHEY and SVGAGI. V was pared by 2 bases and J by 6 bases, with 4 bases of the junction left unmatched. This CDR3 has 14 amino acids. CDR3 DNA: TGTGCCAGCAGTTACGCGGGAGTTGGCAATGAGCAGTTCTTC. Protein sequence: CASSYAGVGNEQFF.

The chain employs TRBV3-1 (or the pseudogene TRBV3-2) and TRBJ1-6; D is undetermined. The CDR3 is 14 residues long. Trimming left V 3 bases short and J 9 bases short, with 12 bases between. Germline V gives CDR1 LGHDT, CDR2 YNNKEL (reference sequence). In nucleotides, the CDR3 is TGTGCCAGCAGCCAGGTACTACGGGGTTCACCCCTCCACTTT. As protein: CASSQVLRGSPLHF.

The V gene is TRBV5-6, the J gene TRBJ2-7; 8 bases map to TRBD1. CDR3 length equals 15 residues. Germline V gene lookup returns CDR1 SGHDT and CDR2 YYEEEE. V was clipped by 2 bases and J by 3 bases; unmatched bases: 7. CDR3 bases: TGTGCCAGCAGCTTTGGGACAGGAATCCTCTACGAGCAGTACTTC. Residues: CASSFGTGILYEQYF.

This chain uses TRBV20-1 with TRBJ2-3, with D possibly matching TRBD2 (5 bases). V was shortened by 3 bases and J by 1 base, with 11 bases between the two germline ends. CDR1 and CDR2 (germline): DFQATT, SNEGSKA (reference sequence). The CDR3 covers 14 residues. CDR3 DNA: TGCAGTGCTAGTGGAGGTTCTGGCACAGATACGCAGTATTTT. This sequence encodes CSASGGSGTDTQYF.

The chain uses TRBV28 and TRBJ2-1, with 9 bases matching TRBD1. Germline V gene data show CDR1 as MDHEN and CDR2 as SYDVKM. The CDR3 contains 16 residues. Trimming at V came to 5 bases and at J to 4 bases, leaving 9 bases not matched to a gene. The CDR3 is CASSDPGQGLYNEQFF. In DNA form, the CDR3 reads TGTGCCAGCAGTGATCCGGGACAGGGTTTATACAATGAGCAGTTCTTC.

The chain combines TRBV18 with TRBJ2-5; TRBD1 matches 8 bases. Germline V gene lookup returns CDR1 KGHSH and CDR2 LQKENI. J gave up 5 bases and V 3 bases, and 14 bases lay outside the gene matches. The CDR3 contains 17 residues. The CDR3 DNA reads as TGTGCCAGCTCACCCTCCGGAAGGGGACAGGACTCGGAGACCCAGTACTTC. Translating it yields CASSPSGRGQDSETQYF.

V gene TRBV6-8 combines with J gene TRBJ2-3; TRBD2 agrees at 13 bases. The V gene's germline CDR1 is MNHGY and CDR2 SAAAGT. V gave up 5 bases and J gave up 3 bases; unmatched junction bases: 17. The CDR3 is made up of 20 amino acids. CDR3 DNA: TGTGCCAGCAGTACCCCCCCCGGGACTAGCGGGATCCTGGCAACAGATACGCAGTATTTT. Its translation: CASSTPPGTSGILATDTQYF.

The chain carries TRBV19 and TRBJ2-3; D remains ambiguous. The ends were cut back, 6 bases at V and 2 bases at J, with 9 bases in the middle. CDR3 length: 13 residues. Germline CDR1 LNHDA, CDR2 SQIVND (reference sequence). The chain's CDR3 is CASSPSSTDTQYF. CDR3 DNA: TGTGCCAGTAGCCCGTCCTCCACAGATACGCAGTATTTT.

The chain links TRBV28 to TRBJ1-1; D is ambiguous. The CDR3 covers 12 residues. Trimming took 7 bases from V and 0 from J, leaving 6 bases between them. Germline CDR1 MDHEN, CDR2 SYDVKM. Here the CDR3 reads CASKALNTEAFF. In DNA, the CDR3 is TGTGCCAGCAAAGCTTTGAACACTGAAGCTTTCTTT.

About this clone itself: The same CDR3 also results from other DNA sequences found in this sample. This chain uses TRBV5-1 with TRBJ2-5, with D uncertain. The CDR3 length is 12 residues. V was trimmed by 2 bases and J by 0 bases, leaving 2 bases between them. Germline CDR1 and CDR2: SGHRS and YFSETQ. The CDR3 sequence: CASSFNQETQYF. The CDR3 nucleotides read TGCGCCAGCAGCTTCAACCAAGAGACCCAGTACTTC.

This chain joins TRBV28 and TRBJ1-6; D possibly corresponds to TRBD1 (5 bases). Trimming removed 7 bases from V and 3 bases from J, with 13 bases in between. The CDR3 contains 15 residues. Germline V gene data show CDR1 as MDHEN and CDR2 as SYDVKM. The chain's CDR3 is CASNTGSLYNSPLHF. For the CDR3, the DNA is TGTGCCAGCAATACAGGAAGTCTCTATAATTCACCCCTCCACTTT.

V is TRBV5-1 and J is TRBJ2-7; a possible D gene is TRBD1 (6 bases). Germline lookup yields CDR1 SGHRS and CDR2 YFSETQ. V was shortened by 0 bases and J by 7 bases, with 17 bases between the two germline ends. The CDR3 is 15 amino acids. CDR3 residues: CASSLDGGRSWEQYF. The DNA of the CDR3 is TGCGCCAGCAGCTTGGATGGGGGCCGCTCATGGGAGCAGTACTTC.

This rearrangement joins TRBV27 to TRBJ2-3, with 7 bases lining up with TRBD1. The CDR3 covers 14 residues. CDR1 and CDR2 (germline): MNHEY, SMNVEV (reference sequence). V lost 6 bases, J lost 0 bases, and 3 bases stayed unmatched. For the CDR3, the DNA is TGTGCCAGCAGCGGGACAGCTAGCACAGATACGCAGTATTTT. Amino acid sequence: CASSGTASTDTQYF.

The genes are TRBV7-8 and TRBJ2-1; TRBD1 agrees at 7 bases. J lost 15 bases, V lost 1 base, and 3 bases had no gene match. CDR1 and CDR2 (germline): SGHVS, FQNEAQ. CDR3 length: 11 residues. The CDR3 sequence is CASSLGRTGFF. The CDR3 DNA sequence: TGTGCCAGCAGCTTAGGCCGGACAGGGTTCTTC.

The rearrangement joins TRBV6-5 to TRBJ2-3; 10 positions agree with TRBD2. CDR3 length: 14 amino acids. From germline, CDR1 is MNHEY and CDR2 SVGAGI. V lost 7 bases to trimming and J lost 6 bases; unmatched junction nucleotides: 7. CDR3: CASTEGLARDTQYF. The CDR3 DNA reads TGTGCCAGCACCGAGGGACTAGCGAGGGATACGCAGTATTTT.

This clone was seen ten or more times. The chain couples TRBV12-3 or TRBV12-4 to TRBJ1-2; TRBD1 matches at 9 bases. Trimming cost V 7 bases and J 6 bases; bases outside gene matches: 6. This CDR3 region has 13 residues. CDR3 in DNA: TGTGCCAGCACCCAGGGACAGGGTAATGGCTACACCTTC. This encodes CASTQGQGNGYTF.

This chain connects TRBV18 to TRBJ2-7; D unclear. The CDR3 sequence is 11 residues long. Trimming shortened V by 3 bases and J by 7 bases, and 7 bases separated the two germline ends. CDR1 KGHSH and CDR2 LQKENI come from the germline V gene. Written as DNA, the CDR3 is TGTGCCAGCTCACCGGCTTTGGAGCAGTACTTC. This encodes CASSPALEQYF.

The J gene is TRBJ1-1, the V gene TRBV2; a weak D match, TRBD1 (5 bases). Trimming removed 8 bases from V and 10 bases from J, with 11 bases in between. The V gene's germline CDR1 is SNHLY and CDR2 FYNNEI. The CDR3 consists of 10 residues. CDR3 sequence: CASAQGGAFF. The CDR3 nucleotides read TGTGCCAGCGCGCAGGGCGGAGCTTTCTTT.

The CDR3 region is CASSQDRLEGGTDTQYF. CDR3 bases: TGTGCCAGCAGCCAAGATCGTTTGGAGGGAGGAACAGATACGCAGTATTTT. The V and J genes are TRBV4-2 and TRBJ2-3; perhaps TRBD2 as D (6 bases). This CDR3 has 17 residues. The germline gives CDR1 LGHNA, CDR2 YNFKEQ. Trimming removed 0 bases from V and 3 bases from J, with 16 bases in between.

This clone has just one count. V usage is TRBV7-2 and J usage is TRBJ2-1; no firm D call. The CDR3 consists of 16 residues. Looked up from germline, CDR1 is SGHTA and CDR2 is FQGNSA. V was pared by 0 bases and J by 6 bases, with 15 bases between. The chain's CDR3 is CASSLASVGLANEQFF. In DNA form, the CDR3 reads TGTGCCAGCAGCTTAGCGTCAGTGGGCCTCGCCAATGAGCAGTTCTTC.

The rearrangement joins TRBV24-1 to TRBJ2-2, with TRBD2 matching 7 bases. The junction had 24 bases not matched to a gene; V was cut back by 5 bases and J by 7 bases. The CDR3 covers 20 residues. In germline, CDR1 is KGHDR, CDR2 SFDVKD. This CDR3 is CATSVGHLVSGIRPGGELFF. The CDR3 DNA reads as TGTGCCACCAGTGTAGGCCATCTTGTGAGCGGGATAAGACCTGGCGGGGAGCTGTTTTTT.

V gene TRBV7-2 combines with J gene TRBJ2-5; TRBD2 aligns across 8 bases. V trimming: 0 bases; J trimming: 5 bases; junction bases outside the gene matches: 2. Germline CDR1 SGHTA, CDR2 FQGNSA. This CDR3 is 14 amino acids long. CDR3 region: CASSLAASGETQYF. The CDR3 DNA follows: TGTGCCAGCAGCTTAGCGGCTAGCGGGGAGACCCAGTACTTC.

V and J are TRBV5-1 and TRBJ2-1; 8 positions agree with TRBD2. The CDR3 totals 14 residues. The ends lost 0 bases at V and 8 bases at J; junction bases unmatched: 4. Per germline, CDR1 SGHRS and CDR2 YFSETQ. CDR3 region: CASSLVAGIDEQFF. CDR3 DNA: TGCGCCAGCAGCTTGGTAGCGGGAATCGATGAGCAGTTCTTC.

The chain uses TRBV11-2 and TRBJ2-7; D call uncertain. There are 13 residues in the CDR3. Germline CDR1 reads SGHAT; CDR2 reads FQNNGV. Trimming took off 5 bases at V and 3 bases at J, with 11 bases between the two ends. The CDR3: CASSRVAYYEQYF. The CDR3 bases are TGTGCCAGCAGCCGCGTAGCTTACTACGAGCAGTACTTC.